These 25 T cell receptor beta chains came from one sample sequenced in a study of identical twins. In TCRdb, the 5' RACE reads were re-called with MiXCR into one record per CDR3 protein. This table holds roughly 480,000 distinct CDR3 sequences, about 24% found once. In addition, the sample was reused for a study of T cells expressing NK-cell markers.

The sequencing sample was made of CD4+ T cells sorted from blood. The receptors stem from a woman under 30 in good health.

The chain employs TRBV6-5 and TRBJ2-1, with D possibly matching TRBD2 (7 bases). CDR1 is MNHEY and CDR2 is SVGAGI in the germline V gene. The CDR3 runs 17 residues. V lost 0 bases, J lost 7 bases, and 19 bases lay in between. In DNA, the CDR3 is TGTGCCAGCAGTTACTCGTTGGGGAGGGGGGCCAGGAATGAGCAGTTCTTC. It encodes CASSYSLGRGARNEQFF.

A few counts support this clonotype. This chain joins TRBV5-1 and TRBJ1-1; no firm D call. The germline gives CDR1 SGHRS, CDR2 YFSETQ. The V end was cut by 3 bases, the J end by 11 bases, with 20 bases between. The CDR3 consists of 14 residues. The CDR3 nucleotides are TGCGCCAGCAGCTCCATCGAGCCCAGAAAGGTGGCTTTCTTT. This sequence encodes CASSSIEPRKVAFF.

The chain carries TRBV12-3 or TRBV12-4 and TRBJ2-2, with a possible D match to TRBD2 (6 bases). CDR3 length: 13 residues. V dropped 6 bases and J dropped 6 bases, with 11 bases sitting between them. The CDR3 coding sequence is TGTGCCAGCAGGCGGGGTGGGGCCGGGGAGCTGTTTTTT. It yields the protein CASRRGGAGELFF.

This clonotype turned up a few times. This rearrangement joins TRBV5-1 to TRBJ2-1, with 12 bases aligning to TRBD2. CDR3 length: 15 amino acids. V trimming: 5 bases; J trimming: 9 bases; junction bases outside the gene matches: 9. Looked up from germline, CDR1 is SGHRS and CDR2 is YFSETQ. The CDR3 spells CASSYPSGGAPEQFF. The CDR3 bases are TGCGCCAGCAGTTACCCTAGCGGGGGGGCCCCTGAGCAGTTCTTC.

The chain joins TRBV3-1 to TRBJ1-1, with D perhaps TRBD1 (5 bases). The germline V and J ends were trimmed by 4 bases and 1 base, with 10 bases remaining between them. The CDR3 loop spans 14 amino acids. The germline gives CDR1 LGHDT, CDR2 YNNKEL (reference sequence). In DNA form, the CDR3 reads TGTGCCAGCAGCCCCTTCGGACAGAACACTGAAGCTTTCTTT. This gives the protein CASSPFGQNTEAFF.

In this sample, this clonotype turned up a few times. The chain links TRBV7-3 to TRBJ2-1, with a weak D call TRBD1 (5 bases). CDR3 size: 13 residues. V lost 5 bases and J lost 16, with 21 bases in between. Germline V gene sequence: CDR1 SGHTA, CDR2 FQGTGA. The chain's CDR3 is CASSPTVRDSPFF. The CDR3 nucleotides are TGTGCCAGCAGCCCCACCGTCAGAGACAGTCCATTCTTC. Using reference TRBV7-3 and TRBJ2-1 for the parts outside the CDR3, the full variable domain is GAGVSQTPSNKVTEKGKYVELRCDPISGHTALYWYRQSLGQGPEFLIYFQGTGAADDSGLPNDRFFAVRPEGSVSTLKIQRTERGDSAVYLCASSPTVRDSPFFGPGTRLTVL.

This clonotype was observed a few times. The chain combines TRBV7-2 with TRBJ1-5, with unresolved D. CDR1 and CDR2 (germline): SGHTA, FQGNSA. The length of the CDR3 is 13 residues. V lost 2 bases and J 4 bases, leaving 6 bases between the germline ends. The CDR3 sequence is CASSLYRNQPQHF. The CDR3 bases are TGTGCCAGCAGCTTATACAGAAATCAGCCCCAGCATTTT.

With respect to this clonotype: The junction and the germline gene differ at one end; a read error may be behind it. This sequence joins TRBV11-3 and TRBJ2-7; D is unclear. Looked up from germline, CDR1 is SGHNT and CDR2 is YENEEA. This CDR3 comprises 16 residues. The CDR3 DNA follows: TGTGCCAGCAGCTTCGAAAAGGGTATCAGCTCCTACGAGAAGTACTTC. This encodes CASSFEKGISSYEKYF.

This chain joins TRBV12-3 or TRBV12-4 and TRBJ2-3; 8 positions match TRBD1. The V gene end was trimmed by 5 bases and the J gene end by 6 bases; junction bases not matched to a gene: 16. CDR3 size: 17 residues. DNA of the CDR3: TGTGCCAGCAGTCCCAGCCGCGGGACAGGAGTCCGGGATACGCAGTATTTT. This codes for CASSPSRGTGVRDTQYF.

This clonotype showed up just a few times. The chain joins TRBV13 to TRBJ2-1, with 13 nucleotides matching TRBD2. CDR3 length: 19 amino acids. J gave up 8 bases and V 2 bases, and 15 bases lay outside the gene matches. Per germline, CDR1 PRHDT and CDR2 FYEKMQ (reference sequence). The CDR3 here is CASSLRVLRGLAGRYEQFF. The CDR3 DNA follows: TGTGCCAGCAGCTTACGAGTGTTACGGGGACTAGCGGGAAGGTATGAGCAGTTCTTC.

The CDR3 protein is CASSFASGGPDTQYF. The CDR3 DNA is TGTGCCAGCAGCTTTGCTAGCGGGGGACCGGATACGCAGTATTTT. The rearrangement joins TRBV7-2 to TRBJ2-3, with 10 bases lining up with TRBD2. CDR1 SGHTA and CDR2 FQGNSA come from the germline V gene. V shed 3 bases and J 6 bases; nucleotides not matched to a gene: 6. The CDR3 extends over 15 amino acids.

This chain joins TRBV20-1 and TRBJ2-1; D is possibly TRBD2 (5 bases). V lost 0 bases, J lost 4 bases, and 13 bases lay in between. CDR1 and CDR2 from the germline V gene are DFQATT and SNEGSKA (reference sequence). The CDR3 covers 15 residues. In DNA, the CDR3 is TGCAGTGCTAGAGATCGGGATGGAACTTACAATGAGCAGTTCTTC. Its translation: CSARDRDGTYNEQFF.

The V call is TRBV9, the J call TRBJ2-5; D uncertain. Trimming pared 3 bases from V and 7 bases from J, leaving 10 bases between. The CDR3 is 12 amino acids. Germline V gene sequence: CDR1 SGDLS, CDR2 YYNGEE. The CDR3 DNA follows: TGTGCCAGCAGCGCCGGCGGTCTGACCCAGTACTTC. Amino acids: CASSAGGLTQYF.

V is TRBV28 and J is TRBJ1-5; D might be TRBD1 (5 bases). The CDR3 runs to 15 residues. V was cut by 5 bases and J by 4 bases, with 15 bases left in between. Germline CDR1 MDHEN, CDR2 SYDVKM. Here the CDR3 DNA reads TGTGCCAGCAGTACCCCGGAGGGGATAAATCAGCCCCAGCATTTT. This translates into CASSTPEGINQPQHF.

The chain recombines TRBV6-5 with TRBJ2-7; TRBD1 aligns across 8 bases. The V gene end was trimmed by 8 bases and the J gene end by 2 bases; junction bases not matched to a gene: 5. The CDR3 runs 13 residues. The V gene's germline CDR1 is MNHEY and CDR2 SVGAGI. The CDR3 reads CASHYRGAYEQYF. CDR3 DNA: TGTGCCAGCCATTACAGGGGGGCCTACGAGCAGTACTTC.

In this sample, this clonotype turned up a few times. The chain couples TRBV20-1 to TRBJ2-1; 9 bases map to TRBD2. The CDR3 sequence is 17 residues long. The junction had 11 bases not matched to a gene; V was cut back by 3 bases and J by 2 bases. CDR1 and CDR2 (germline): DFQATT, SNEGSKA (reference sequence). CDR3 sequence (DNA): TGCAGTGCTAGTGAGGCGGGGGGGCCAGGAACCTACAATGAGCAGTTCTTC. It yields the protein CSASEAGGPGTYNEQFF.

The chain carries TRBV7-8 and TRBJ2-1; D remains ambiguous. Germline V gives CDR1 SGHVS, CDR2 FQNEAQ. The V end lost 1 base, the J end lost 6 bases, and 16 bases lay between the germline ends. The CDR3 runs 16 residues. CDR3 region: CASSLVADLTLNEQFF. The CDR3 bases are TGTGCCAGCAGCTTAGTTGCGGATCTTACCCTCAATGAGCAGTTCTTC.

The CDR3 bases are TGCGCCAGCAGTATACCGCGGACCTCCGAGGGGAATGAGCAGTTCTTC. This codes for CASSIPRTSEGNEQFF. The J gene is TRBJ2-1, the V gene TRBV10-2; D tentatively reads TRBD1 or TRBD2 (5 bases each). The CDR3 totals 16 residues. CDR1 and CDR2 from the germline V gene are WSHSY and SAAADI. V lost 5 bases and J 7 bases, leaving 21 bases between the germline ends.

V and J are TRBV20-1 and TRBJ2-5; D remains ambiguous. In germline, CDR1 is DFQATT, CDR2 SNEGSKA (reference sequence). The CDR3 is made up of 11 amino acids. V lost 2 bases, J lost 5 bases, and 6 bases lay in between. The CDR3 here is CSARHSETQYF. The CDR3 DNA follows: TGCAGTGCTAGACACTCGGAGACCCAGTACTTC.

This clonotype was seen repeatedly, ten times or more. The rearrangement uses TRBV6-2 or TRBV6-3 and TRBJ2-7, with TRBD1 matching over 7 bases. The V gene's germline CDR1 is MNHEY and CDR2 SVGEGT. The CDR3 is 13 residues long. Trimming at V came to 5 bases and at J to 3 bases, leaving 4 bases not matched to a gene. This CDR3 reads CASSRQGHYEQYF. The CDR3 DNA is TGTGCCAGCAGTCGACAGGGACACTACGAGCAGTACTTC.

The rearrangement uses TRBV27 and TRBJ2-3; 8 bases are a match to TRBD1. The CDR3 runs to 12 residues. Trimming removed 6 bases from V and 11 bases from J; junction bases left unmatched: 7. Looked up from germline, CDR1 is MNHEY and CDR2 is SMNVEV (reference sequence). CDR3 coding DNA: TGTGCCAGCAGAAAAGGACAGGGAATGCAGTATTTT. It specifies CASRKGQGMQYF.

This clonotype was seen only a few times. This chain joins TRBV11-2 and TRBJ1-1; D unresolved. The CDR3 is 13 residues long. The V end lost 4 bases, the J end lost 3 bases, and 9 bases lay between the germline ends. Per germline, CDR1 SGHAT and CDR2 FQNNGV. CDR3 residues: CASSSGEYTEAFF. Here the CDR3 DNA reads TGTGCCAGCAGCTCCGGGGAGTACACTGAAGCTTTCTTT.

This clonotype appeared a few times. The V gene is TRBV12-3 or TRBV12-4, the J gene TRBJ2-5; D remains unclear. The CDR3 is made up of 15 amino acids. The ends were cut back, 3 bases at V and 1 base at J, with 12 bases in the middle. This chain's CDR3 is CASSFQKGFQETQYF. CDR3 sequence (DNA): TGTGCCAGCAGTTTCCAGAAAGGGTTCCAAGAGACCCAGTACTTC.

This clonotype was counted between two and nine times. This rearrangement joins TRBV12-3 or TRBV12-4 to TRBJ2-3; D possibly corresponds to TRBD2 (7 bases). The CDR3 spans 20 residues. Trimming removed 7 bases at V and 4 bases at J, with 33 bases between. Here the CDR3 reads CASIQGGADLGRPRADTQYF. The CDR3, as DNA: TGTGCCAGCATACAAGGGGGGGCCGATCTTGGGAGGCCTAGGGCAGATACGCAGTATTTT.

The rearrangement uses TRBV7-8 and TRBJ2-7; D gene ambiguous. This CDR3 has 16 amino acids. The ends were cut back, 1 base at V and 1 base at J, with 14 bases in the middle. CDR1 and CDR2 from the germline V gene are SGHVS and FQNEAQ. The CDR3 coding sequence is TGTGCCAGCAGCTTAGTCGCGACGCCTAGGTCCTACGAGCAGTACTTC. Protein sequence: CASSLVATPRSYEQYF.